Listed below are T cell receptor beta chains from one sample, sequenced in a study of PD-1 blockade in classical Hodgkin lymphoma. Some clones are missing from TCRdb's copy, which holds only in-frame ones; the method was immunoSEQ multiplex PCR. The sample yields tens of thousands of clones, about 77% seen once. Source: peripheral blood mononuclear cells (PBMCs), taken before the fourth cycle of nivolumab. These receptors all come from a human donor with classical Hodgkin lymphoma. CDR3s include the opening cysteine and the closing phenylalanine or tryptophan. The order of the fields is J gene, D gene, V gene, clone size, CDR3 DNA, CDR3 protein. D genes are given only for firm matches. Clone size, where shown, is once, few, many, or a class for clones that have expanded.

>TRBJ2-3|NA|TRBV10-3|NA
TGTGCCAGCTCTGGGACAACCGCTAGCACAGATACGCAGTATTTT
CASSGTTASTDTQYF
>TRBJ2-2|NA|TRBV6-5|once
TGTGCCAGCCTCGGTCCAGAGGTCACCGGGGAGCTGTTTTTT
CASLGPEVTGELFF
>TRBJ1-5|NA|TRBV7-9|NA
TGTGCCAGCAGCTTGCAGGGGCAAGGCAATCAGCCCCAGCATTTT
CASSLQGQGNQPQHF
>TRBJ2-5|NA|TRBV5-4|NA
TGTGCCAGCAGCTCTTATCACCTCGGGACGGGGAAAGAGACCCAGTACTTC
CASSSYHLGTGKETQYF
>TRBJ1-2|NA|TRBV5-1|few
TGCGCCAGCAGCTTGGGGTTCGGCGCCGCCCAGAATGGCTACACCTTC
CASSLGFGAAQNGYTF
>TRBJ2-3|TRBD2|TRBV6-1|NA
TGTGCCAGCAGTGACGGGGGGGGGCTCACAGATACGCAGTATTTT
CASSDGGGLTDTQYF
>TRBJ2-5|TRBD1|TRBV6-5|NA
TGTGCCAGCAGTAGATCTGACAGGGGCGGGACCCAGTACTTC
CASSRSDRGGTQYF
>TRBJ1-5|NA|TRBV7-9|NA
TGTGCCAGCAGCAAGGACAGAAATAGCAATCAGCCCCAGCATTTT
CASSKDRNSNQPQHF
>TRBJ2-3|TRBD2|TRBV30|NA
TGTGCCTGGAGTTCCGGGACTAGCGGACATACGCAGTATTTT
CAWSSGTSGHTQYF
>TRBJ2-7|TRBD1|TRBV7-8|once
TGTGCCAGCAGCTTAACGATCGACAGGGGACCGTACTTC
CASSLTIDRGPYF
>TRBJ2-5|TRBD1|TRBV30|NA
TGTGCCTGGAGCGAACACAGGGGAGAGACCCAGTACTTC
CAWSEHRGETQYF
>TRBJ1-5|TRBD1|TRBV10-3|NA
TGTGCCATCAGTGAGTCCGGACAGGGGACGTTGCCCCAGCATTTT
CAISESGQGTLPQHF
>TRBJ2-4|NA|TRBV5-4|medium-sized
TGTGCCAGCAGGGATGAGGGGAACACGAACATTCAGTACTTC
CASRDEGNTNIQYF
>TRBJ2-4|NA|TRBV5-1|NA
TGCGCCAGCAGCCCTGGACGGATCCTAGCCAAAAACATTCAGTACTTC
CASSPGRILAKNIQYF
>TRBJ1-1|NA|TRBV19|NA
TGTGCCAGTAGTATAAGGGACATCAGTTTCTTT
CASSIRDISFF
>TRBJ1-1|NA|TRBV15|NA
TGTGCCACCAGCAGAGATCTGCCCACTGAAGCTTTCTTT
CATSRDLPTEAFF
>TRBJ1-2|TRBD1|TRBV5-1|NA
TGCGCCAGCAGATACAGGCCGGGACAGACGCTATACGGCTACACCTTC
CASRYRPGQTLYGYTF
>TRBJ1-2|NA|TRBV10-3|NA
TGTGCCATCAGGGAAGAGCCTGGCTACACCTTC
CAIREEPGYTF
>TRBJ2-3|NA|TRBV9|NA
TGTGCCAGCAGCGTCCTAGAGGGCGCAGATACGCAGTATTTT
CASSVLEGADTQYF
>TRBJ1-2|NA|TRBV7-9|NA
TGTGCCAGCAGCTTAGTAGCCAGCTATGGCTACACCTTC
CASSLVASYGYTF
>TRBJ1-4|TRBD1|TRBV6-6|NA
TGTGCCAGCAGTTCGGAGGGGGCTTATGAAAAACTGTTTTTT
CASSSEGAYEKLFF
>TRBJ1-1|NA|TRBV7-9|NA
TGTGCCAGCAGCCTAGACAGGACGAACACTGAAGCTTTCTTT
CASSLDRTNTEAFF
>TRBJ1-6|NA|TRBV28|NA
TGTGCCAGCAGTTTCGGCAGGGGATATTCACCCCTCCACTTT
CASSFGRGYSPLHF
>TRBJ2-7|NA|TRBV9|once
TGTGCCAGCAGCGTTGGCAGCTCCTACGAGCAGTACTTC
CASSVGSSYEQYF
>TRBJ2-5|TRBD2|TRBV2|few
TGTGCCAGCAGTGATGGGACTAGCGGGGGGGCTGGGGAGACCCAGTACTTC
CASSDGTSGGAGETQYF
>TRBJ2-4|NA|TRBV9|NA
TGTGCCAGCAGCGTAGGCAGCAAAAACATTCAGTACTTC
CASSVGSKNIQYF
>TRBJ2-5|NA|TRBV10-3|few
TGTGCCATCAGTGGTCTGGGGACGCAGACCCAGTACTTC
CAISGLGTQTQYF
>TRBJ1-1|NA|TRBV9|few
TGTGCCAGCAGCGTCATAGAGAACACTGAAGCTTTCTTT
CASSVIENTEAFF
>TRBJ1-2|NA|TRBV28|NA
TGTGCCAGCAGTCACCGACAGTCCTATGGCTACACCTTC
CASSHRQSYGYTF
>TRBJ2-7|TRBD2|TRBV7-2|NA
TGTGCCAGCAGCTTCATAGCGGGACTAACCCCTAACGAGCAGTACTTC
CASSFIAGLTPNEQYF
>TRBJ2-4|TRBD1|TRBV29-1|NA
TGCAGCGGTACAGGGGGAAACAAAAACATTCAGTACTTC
CSGTGGNKNIQYF